Given below is one T cell receptor beta chain in context. TCRdb used MiXCR to reprocess the 5' RACE reads, holding one entry per CDR3 protein. Of some 260,000 distinct CDR3 sequences listed, about an eighth were seen once; the top ten hold under 9.5%. The ends lost 6 bases at V and 2 bases at J; junction bases unmatched: 6. The CDR3 contains 14 residues. Per the germline V gene, CDR1 is DFQATT and CDR2 is SNEGSKA (reference sequence). The sample comes from a study of identical twins. The sequence was obtained from a woman between 18 and 30 years old in good health. Sequenced material: memory (CD45RO+) T cells sorted from blood. The rearrangement links TRBV20-1 to TRBJ2-7, with TRBD2 matching 11 bases. The CDR3 DNA reads TGCAGTGCCGCGACTAGCGGGGACCCCTACGAGCAGTACTTC. It specifies CSAATSGDPYEQYF.